This entry lists 11 T cell receptor beta chains sequenced from one sample in a study of blood T cell repertoires in COVID-19. TCRdb's copy holds only in-frame clones and misses some; the assay was immunoSEQ multiplex PCR. This sample has 150,000 or so clones, with 70% to 90% found just once. Source material: peripheral blood. Receptors originate from a human donor in a cohort sampled during active COVID-19.

J is TRBJ2-2 and V is TRBV15; no definite D call. The V gene's germline CDR1 is LNHNV and CDR2 YYDKDF (reference sequence). The length of the CDR3 is 16 residues. The V end was cut by 0 bases, the J end by 4 bases, with 12 bases between. The CDR3 DNA is TGTGCCACCAGCAGAGATCTTGGTGGGCCCACCGGGGAGCTGTTTTTT. It codes for CATSRDLGGPTGELFF.

The chain recombines TRBV2 with TRBJ2-7, with 7 bases aligning to TRBD2. This CDR3 contains 14 residues. V gave up 6 bases and J gave up 4 bases; unmatched junction bases: 9. Germline V gene lookup returns CDR1 SNHLY and CDR2 FYNNEI. Here the CDR3 DNA reads TGTGCCAGCAGCCCCCCCGGGAGGAGGTACGAGCAGTACTTC. Amino acid sequence: CASSPPGRRYEQYF.

The genes are TRBV19 and TRBJ2-1; TRBD2 matches 12 bases. After removal of 6 bases from V and 4 bases from J, the junction contained 13 bases not matched to a gene. CDR3 length: 18 residues. CDR1 and CDR2 (germline): LNHDA, SQIVND (reference sequence). The CDR3 loop reads CASRPTSGSTPVYNEQFF. The CDR3 DNA follows: TGTGCCAGTAGACCGACTAGCGGGAGTACCCCAGTATACAATGAGCAGTTCTTC.

The gene calls are TRBV11-2 and TRBJ2-2; D is possibly TRBD2 (6 bases). Germline loops: CDR1 SGHAT, CDR2 FQNNGV. Trimming took 1 base from V and 4 from J, leaving 13 bases between them. The CDR3 covers 16 residues. The CDR3 DNA sequence: TGTGCCAGCAGCTTAGGTGGGGGGTTATCCACCGGGGAGCTGTTTTTT. As protein: CASSLGGGLSTGELFF.

The V call is TRBV28, the J call TRBJ1-2; TRBD1 matches 10 bases. V lost 4 bases, J lost 3 bases, and 11 bases stayed unmatched. CDR3 length: 17 residues. CDR1 MDHEN and CDR2 SYDVKM come from the germline V gene. CDR3 amino acids: CASSSQTRQGADYGYTF. In DNA form, the CDR3 reads TGTGCCAGCAGTTCACAAACACGACAGGGGGCCGACTATGGCTACACCTTC.

The chain employs TRBV28 and TRBJ1-1; 10 bases align to TRBD1. V shed 6 bases, J shed 11 bases, and the junction held 6 bases outside the gene matches. The CDR3 runs to 12 residues. In germline, CDR1 is MDHEN, CDR2 SYDVKM. CDR3: CASRETGGWAFF. The CDR3 region has the DNA TGTGCCAGCAGAGAGACAGGGGGCTGGGCTTTCTTT.

The rearrangement links TRBV19 to TRBJ1-3; D call uncertain. Germline V gene lookup returns CDR1 LNHDA and CDR2 SQIVND (reference sequence). The CDR3 totals 14 residues. Trimming left V 9 bases short and J 4 bases short, with 16 bases between. CDR3 in DNA: TGTGCCAGCCGACCCCCGAGGGTCGGAAACACCATATATTTT. This gives the protein CASRPPRVGNTIYF.

V gene TRBV28 combines with J gene TRBJ1-5; no clear D gene. Germline V gene sequence: CDR1 MDHEN, CDR2 SYDVKM. V was clipped by 3 bases and J by 6 bases, with 12 bases between them. CDR3 length: 14 residues. DNA of the CDR3: TGTGCCAGCAGTTTCTTATCGGGGAGTCAGCCCCAGCATTTT. Amino acid sequence: CASSFLSGSQPQHF.

The chain has TRBV6-5 and TRBJ2-7; TRBD2 is a possible D gene (6 bases). Germline loops: CDR1 MNHEY, CDR2 SVGAGI. The CDR3 totals 16 residues. The germline V and J ends were trimmed by 4 bases and 0 bases, with 16 bases remaining between them. CDR3 nucleotide sequence: TGTGCCAGCAGTTTCCTATGGGGCGGGGACTCCTACGAGCAGTACTTC. This sequence encodes CASSFLWGGDSYEQYF.

The chain carries TRBV2 and TRBJ2-5; TRBD1 matches 9 bases. CDR3 length: 16 residues. Germline CDR1 is SNHLY and CDR2 is FYNNEI. V lost 7 bases, J lost 4 bases, and 13 bases stayed unmatched. The CDR3 DNA sequence: TGTGCCAGCATAGCTCTCGACAGGGGGGGGAGAGAGACCCAGTACTTC. Encoded protein: CASIALDRGGRETQYF.

The chain is built from TRBV21-1 and TRBJ2-7; TRBD1 is the table's D call and was not checked against the DNA. TRBV21-1 is listed as a pseudogene. The CDR3 length is 17 residues. CDR3 loop: CASSTGFSQGLPYEQYF. CDR3 nucleotide sequence: TGTGCCAGCAGCACAGGGTTTTCCCAGGGTCTTCCCTACGAGCAGTACTTC.